These 32 T cell receptor beta chains originate from one sample sequenced in a study of CXCR3-negative and CXCR3-positive naive CD8 T cells. TRB cDNA libraries were made by UMI-labeled 5' RACE. Reanalyzing the 5' RACE reads, TCRdb keeps one entry per CDR3 protein, without DNA. The sample data list 7,500 to 8,500 distinct CDR3 sequences. What was sequenced was naive CXCR3- CD8+ T cells from blood. The subset denotes: CD45RO-CCR7+CD27+CD95- naive CD8+ T cells lacking CXCR3 (TNR3-). Every receptor here comes from a human donor in good health. Some clones in this sample may be carry-over from other donors' samples.

The chain couples TRBV21-1 to TRBJ2-2; TCRdb proposes TRBD1, but this gene call is untestable without DNA. TRBV21-1 is recorded as a pseudogene. The CDR3 extends over 15 amino acids. CDR3 sequence: CASSKGPGSTGELFF.

The chain uses TRBV7-9 and TRBJ1-1. CDR1 SEHNR and CDR2 FQNEAQ come from the germline V gene (reference sequence). The CDR3 has 14 amino acids. CDR3 amino acids: CASSLGAVGTEAFF.

The chain couples TRBV5-1 to TRBJ2-1; TCRdb proposes TRBD2, but this gene call is untestable without DNA. CDR3 length: 16 residues. Germline loops: CDR1 SGHRS, CDR2 YFSETQ. The CDR3 reads CASSLSLAGGDNEQFF.

This chain's CDR3 is CASLFLNQPQHF. V and J are TRBV21-1 and TRBJ1-5. TRBV21-1 is shown as a pseudogene. This CDR3 contains 12 residues.

This clonotype ranks as medium-sized in terms of frequency. The V call is TRBV7-2, the J call TRBJ2-5; TCRdb names TRBD2, which stays unverified in the absence of DNA. Germline lookup yields CDR1 SGHTA and CDR2 FQGNSA. The length of the CDR3 is 15 residues. The CDR3 protein is CASSPPPGVQETQYF.

The chain couples TRBV19 to TRBJ1-5; TCRdb indicates TRBD1, and absent DNA this call remains unverified. This CDR3 spans 14 amino acids. The germline V gene encodes CDR1 LNHDA and CDR2 SQIVND (reference sequence). This CDR3 is CASADRGLNQPQHF. Full variable domain (missing parts from reference TRBV19 and TRBJ1-5): DGGITQSPKYLFRKEGQNVTLSCEQNLNHDAMYWYRQDPGQGLRLIYYSQIVNDFQKGDIAEGYSVSREKKESFPLTVTSAQKNPTAFYLCASADRGLNQPQHFGDGTRLSIL.

This clonotype is called medium-sized based on its frequency. The rearrangement uses TRBV29-1 and TRBJ2-5; the D call of TRBD1 rests on TCRdb alone, since no DNA is present to check it. This CDR3 spans 15 amino acids. Germline values: CDR1 SQVTM, CDR2 ANQGSEA. CDR3 loop: CSVETGQGGLETQYF. Full variable domain (remainder filled in from reference TRBV29-1 and TRBJ2-5): SAVISQKPSRDICQRGTSLTIQCQVDSQVTMMFWYRQQPGQSLTLIATANQGSEATYESGFVIDKFPISRPNLTFSTLTVSNMSPEDSSIYLCSVETGQGGLETQYFGPGTRLLVL.

This chain uses TRBV28 with TRBJ2-3. Germline values: CDR1 MDHEN, CDR2 SYDVKM. The CDR3 extends over 14 amino acids. CDR3 sequence: CASSPRLSTDTQYF.

The chain carries TRBV29-1 and TRBJ1-2; no DNA is available, so the TRBD1 call from TCRdb remains unchecked. CDR1 is SQVTM and CDR2 is ANQGSEA in the germline V gene. The CDR3 has 13 amino acids. CDR3 protein: CMGGDSTNYGYTF. The full variable domain, in which reference TRBV29-1 and TRBJ1-2 provide the parts outside the CDR3, is SAVISQKPSRDICQRGTSLTIQCQVDSQVTMMFWYRQQPGQSLTLIATANQGSEATYESGFVIDKFPISRPNLTFSTLTVSNMSPEDSSIYLCMGGDSTNYGYTFGSGTRLTVV.

The chain links TRBV2 to TRBJ2-1. Germline V gene lookup returns CDR1 SNHLY and CDR2 FYNNEI. This CDR3 has 12 residues. CDR3 sequence: CASSDLSNEQFF.

This clonotype ranks as medium-sized in terms of frequency. The chain combines TRBV5-1 with TRBJ1-1; TCRdb selects TRBD1, and the lack of DNA leaves this call unchecked. CDR1 is SGHRS and CDR2 is YFSETQ in the germline V gene. The CDR3 is 14 residues long. The CDR3 sequence is CASSFGQGGTEAFF. Filled out from reference TRBV5-1 and TRBJ1-1, the complete variable domain reads KAGVTQTPRYLIKTRGQQVTLSCSPISGHRSVSWYQQTPGQGLQFLFEYFSETQRNKGNFPGRFSGRQFSNSRSEMNVSTLELGDSALYLCASSFGQGGTEAFFGQGTRLTVV.

This clonotype is labeled medium-sized based on frequency. The rearrangement links TRBV4-2 to TRBJ2-1. Germline V gene lookup returns CDR1 LGHNA and CDR2 YNFKEQ. The CDR3 runs 13 residues. The CDR3 protein is CASSPSDSGEQFF.

CDR3 sequence reads: CSVVPLSSYNEQFF. V and J are TRBV29-1 and TRBJ2-1; the TCRdb D gene call, TRBD1, has no DNA to confirm it. The CDR3 contains 14 residues. Germline values: CDR1 SQVTM, CDR2 ANQGSEA.

By frequency, this clonotype is medium-sized. The genes are TRBV28 and TRBJ2-1; TCRdb's assignment of TRBD2 cannot be checked, as there is no DNA. The CDR3 contains 16 residues. Per germline, CDR1 MDHEN and CDR2 SYDVKM. The CDR3 loop is CASRTQREKGYNEQFF.

This clonotype ranks as medium-sized in terms of frequency. V usage is TRBV4-3 and J usage is TRBJ1-3. Germline V lookup: CDR1 LGHNA, CDR2 YSLEER. The CDR3 loop spans 17 amino acids. The CDR3 loop reads CASSQESALSAGNTIYF.

CDR3 region: CASSPAGNKGGRFSTDTQYF. The chain links TRBV3-1 to TRBJ2-3; TCRdb indicates TRBD1, and absent DNA this call remains unverified. This CDR3 is built from 20 residues. Germline V CDR1 and CDR2: LGHDT, YNNKEL (reference sequence).

The rearrangement joins TRBV10-3 to TRBJ1-4; absent DNA, TCRdb's TRBD1 call cannot be checked. Looked up from germline, CDR1 is ENHRY and CDR2 is SYGVKD. This CDR3 region has 12 residues. CDR3 amino acids: CAISRDNEKLFF.

The J gene is TRBJ2-1, the V gene TRBV28; absent DNA, TCRdb's TRBD2 call cannot be checked. This CDR3 spans 13 amino acids. Germline CDR1 and CDR2: MDHEN and SYDVKM. This CDR3 is CASSPEGRNEQFF.

Measured by frequency, this clonotype is medium-sized. The rearrangement joins TRBV28 to TRBJ1-2; without DNA, the TCRdb call of TRBD1 cannot be checked. The CDR3 is 16 amino acids. The germline gives CDR1 MDHEN, CDR2 SYDVKM. The CDR3 reads CASSPRVDRDGYGYTF.

The chain carries TRBV23-1 and TRBJ2-4. Being an ORF, TRBV23-1 has a function that is uncertain. The CDR3 has 15 amino acids. CDR3 residues: CASSHFRVAKNIQYF.

The chain joins TRBV5-1 to TRBJ2-7; TCRdb names TRBD1, which stays unverified in the absence of DNA. Germline values: CDR1 SGHRS, CDR2 YFSETQ. The CDR3 runs 14 residues. CDR3 sequence reads: CASSLADRAHEQYF. The entire variable domain, with the rest obtained from reference TRBV5-1 and TRBJ2-7, is as follows: KAGVTQTPRYLIKTRGQQVTLSCSPISGHRSVSWYQQTPGQGLQFLFEYFSETQRNKGNFPGRFSGRQFSNSRSEMNVSTLELGDSALYLCASSLADRAHEQYFGPGTRLTVT.

Frequency places this clonotype as medium-sized. The rearrangement links TRBV5-1 to TRBJ2-1; absent DNA, TCRdb's TRBD1 call cannot be checked. This CDR3 is built from 15 residues. Per germline, CDR1 SGHRS and CDR2 YFSETQ. CDR3 sequence reads: CASSHGQGARNEQFF.

The rearrangement joins TRBV7-6 to TRBJ2-3; TCRdb names TRBD1, which stays unverified in the absence of DNA. CDR3 length: 14 amino acids. Germline V gene lookup returns CDR1 SGHVS and CDR2 FNYEAQ. CDR3 sequence: CASSSGQGLMIKYF.

V and J are TRBV29-1 and TRBJ1-1. Germline V gene data show CDR1 as SQVTM and CDR2 as ANQGSEA. The CDR3 is 13 residues long. CDR3 region: CSVQGVMNTEAFF.

The genes are TRBV11-2 and TRBJ2-2; the D call from TCRdb, TRBD2, cannot be confirmed without DNA. The CDR3 loop spans 16 amino acids. Germline assignment: CDR1 SGHAT and CDR2 FQNNGV. The CDR3 sequence is CASSPPGLPDGGELFF. The whole variable domain, remainder taken from reference TRBV11-2 and TRBJ2-2, is EAGVAQSPRYKIIEKRQSVAFWCNPISGHATLYWYQQILGQGPKLLIQFQNNGVVDDSQLPKDRFSAERLKGVDSTLKIQPAKLEDSAVYLCASSPPGLPDGGELFFGEGSRLTVL.

CDR3 amino acids: CASSLGQGSYEQYF. The genes are TRBV28 and TRBJ2-7; with no DNA, the TCRdb D assignment of TRBD1 cannot be verified. CDR1 and CDR2 (germline): MDHEN, SYDVKM. The CDR3 contains 14 residues.

By frequency, this clonotype is medium-sized. The chain recombines TRBV11-2 with TRBJ2-7; TCRdb lists TRBD2, though no DNA is available to test this call. The germline V gene has CDR1 SGHAT and CDR2 FQNNGV. CDR3 size: 16 residues. The CDR3 reads CASSLGLAGDSYEQYF.

J is TRBJ2-5 and V is TRBV9; TCRdb indicates TRBD1, and absent DNA this call remains unverified. Germline lookup yields CDR1 SGDLS and CDR2 YYNGEE. The CDR3 is 15 residues long. The chain's CDR3 is CASAGTGVHQETQYF.

By frequency, this clonotype is medium-sized. The chain links TRBV13 to TRBJ2-1; the D call from TCRdb, TRBD1, cannot be confirmed without DNA. There are 15 residues in the CDR3. The germline CDR1 and CDR2 sequences are PRHDT and FYEKMQ (reference sequence). CDR3 sequence: CASSRPGGLSNEQFF.

The CDR3 is CSVFGLDIPDTQYF. The chain uses TRBV29-1 and TRBJ2-3. Germline CDR1 is SQVTM and CDR2 is ANQGSEA. The CDR3 runs to 14 residues.

In terms of frequency, this clonotype is medium-sized. The genes are TRBV28 and TRBJ2-7; the TCRdb call, TRBD1, lacks DNA for checking. Germline-derived CDR1 and CDR2 are MDHEN and SYDVKM. The CDR3 loop spans 14 amino acids. CDR3 region: CASSLRPGGDEQYF.

This clonotype shows up as medium-sized by frequency. The rearrangement uses TRBV4-3 and TRBJ1-1; the D gene TCRdb calls, TRBD1, cannot be checked with no DNA. This CDR3 has 17 amino acids. Per germline, CDR1 LGHNA and CDR2 YSLEER. Here the CDR3 reads CASSQDLEAMGDTEAFF.